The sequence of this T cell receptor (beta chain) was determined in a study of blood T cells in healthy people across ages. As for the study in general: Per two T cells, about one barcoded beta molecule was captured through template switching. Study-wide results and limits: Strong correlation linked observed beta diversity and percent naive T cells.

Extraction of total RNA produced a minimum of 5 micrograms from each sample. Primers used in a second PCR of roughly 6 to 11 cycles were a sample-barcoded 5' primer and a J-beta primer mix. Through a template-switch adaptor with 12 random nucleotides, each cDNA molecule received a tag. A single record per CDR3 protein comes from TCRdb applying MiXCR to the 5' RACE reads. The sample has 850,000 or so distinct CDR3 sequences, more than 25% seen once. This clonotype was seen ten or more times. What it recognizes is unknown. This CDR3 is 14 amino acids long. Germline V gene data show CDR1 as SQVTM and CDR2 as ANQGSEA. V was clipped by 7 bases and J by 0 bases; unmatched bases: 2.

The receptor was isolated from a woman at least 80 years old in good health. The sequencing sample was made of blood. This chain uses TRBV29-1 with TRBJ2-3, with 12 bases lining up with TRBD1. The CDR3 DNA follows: TGCAGCGCGGGACAGGGGGCGAGCACAGATACGCAGTATTTT. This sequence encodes CSAGQGASTDTQYF.